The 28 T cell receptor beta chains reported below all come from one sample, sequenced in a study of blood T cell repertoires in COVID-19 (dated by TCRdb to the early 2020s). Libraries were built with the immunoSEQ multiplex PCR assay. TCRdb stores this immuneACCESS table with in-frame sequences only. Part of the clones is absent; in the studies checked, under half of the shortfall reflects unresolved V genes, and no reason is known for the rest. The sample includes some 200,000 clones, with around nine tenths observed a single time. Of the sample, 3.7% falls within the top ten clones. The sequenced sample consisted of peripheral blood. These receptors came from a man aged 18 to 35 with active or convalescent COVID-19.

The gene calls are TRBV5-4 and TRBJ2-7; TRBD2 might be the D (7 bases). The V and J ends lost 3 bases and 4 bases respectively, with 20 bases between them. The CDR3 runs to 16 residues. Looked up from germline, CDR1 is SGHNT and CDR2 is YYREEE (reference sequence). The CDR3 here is CASSSANGGAGYEQYV. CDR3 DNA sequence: TGTGCCAGCAGCTCAGCCAATGGGGGGGCGGGATACGAGCAGTACGTC.

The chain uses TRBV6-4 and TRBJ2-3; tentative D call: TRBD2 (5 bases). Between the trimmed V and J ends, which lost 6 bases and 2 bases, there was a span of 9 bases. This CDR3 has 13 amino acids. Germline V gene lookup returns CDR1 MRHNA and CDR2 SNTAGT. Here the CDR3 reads CASRREFTDTQYF. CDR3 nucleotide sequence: TGTGCCAGCAGACGGGAATTCACAGATACGCAGTATTTT.

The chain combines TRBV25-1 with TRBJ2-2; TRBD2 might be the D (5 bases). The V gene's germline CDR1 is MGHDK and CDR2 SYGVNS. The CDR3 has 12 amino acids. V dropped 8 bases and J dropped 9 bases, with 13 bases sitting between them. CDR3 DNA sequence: TGTGCCAGCGGAGCCGCGGACTGGGAGCTGTTTTTT. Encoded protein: CASGAADWELFF.

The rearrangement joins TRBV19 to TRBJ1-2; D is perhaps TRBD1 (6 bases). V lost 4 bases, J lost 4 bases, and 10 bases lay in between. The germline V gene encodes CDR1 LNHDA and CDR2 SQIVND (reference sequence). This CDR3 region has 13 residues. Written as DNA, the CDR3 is TGTGCCAGTAGTACGACAGGCGGCTATGGCTACACCTTC. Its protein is CASSTTGGYGYTF.

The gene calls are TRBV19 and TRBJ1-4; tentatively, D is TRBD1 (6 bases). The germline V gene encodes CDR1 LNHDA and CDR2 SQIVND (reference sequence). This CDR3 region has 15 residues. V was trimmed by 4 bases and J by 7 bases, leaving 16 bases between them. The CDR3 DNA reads TGTGCCAGTAGTAGCTCCGGGACAACTTCTGAAAAACTGTTTTTT. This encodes CASSSSGTTSEKLFF. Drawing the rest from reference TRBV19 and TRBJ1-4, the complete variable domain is DGGITQSPKYLFRKEGQNVTLSCEQNLNHDAMYWYRQDPGQGLRLIYYSQIVNDFQKGDIAEGYSVSREKKESFPLTVTSAQKNPTAFYLCASSSSGTTSEKLFFGSGTQLSVL.

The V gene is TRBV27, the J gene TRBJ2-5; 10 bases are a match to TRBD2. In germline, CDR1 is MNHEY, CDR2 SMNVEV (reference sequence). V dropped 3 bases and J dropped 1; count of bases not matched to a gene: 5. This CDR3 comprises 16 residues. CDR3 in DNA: TGTGCCAGCAGTTTCACTAGCGGGGCCATCCAAGAGACCCAGTACTTC. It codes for CASSFTSGAIQETQYF.

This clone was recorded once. CDR3 sequence (DNA): TGTGCCAGCTCCCCAACGAGAATAGGGACACTGTTCACCGGGGAGCTGTTTTTT. Protein sequence: CASSPTRIGTLFTGELFF. This chain links TRBV18 with TRBJ2-2, with D possibly being TRBD1 (6 bases). Deletions cut 6 bases from V and 4 bases from J, with 24 bases between. Germline V gives CDR1 KGHSH, CDR2 LQKENI. The CDR3 has 18 residues.

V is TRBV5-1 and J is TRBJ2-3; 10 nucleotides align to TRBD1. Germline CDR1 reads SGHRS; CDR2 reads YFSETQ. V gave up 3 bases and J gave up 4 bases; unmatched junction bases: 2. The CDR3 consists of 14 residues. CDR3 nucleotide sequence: TGCGCCAGCAGCTGGGGACAGGGGCCAGATACGCAGTATTTT. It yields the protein CASSWGQGPDTQYF.

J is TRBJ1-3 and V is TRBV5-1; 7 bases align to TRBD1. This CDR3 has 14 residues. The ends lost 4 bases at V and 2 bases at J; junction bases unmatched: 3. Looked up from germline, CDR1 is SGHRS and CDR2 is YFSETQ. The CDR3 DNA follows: TGCGCCAGCAGCCGCGACAGGGCTGGAAACACCATATATTTT. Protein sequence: CASSRDRAGNTIYF.

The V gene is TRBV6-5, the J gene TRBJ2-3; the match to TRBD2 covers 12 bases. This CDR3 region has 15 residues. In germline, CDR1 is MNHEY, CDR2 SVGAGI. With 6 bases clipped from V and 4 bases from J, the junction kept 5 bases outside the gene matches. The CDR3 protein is CASSRLAGESDTQYF. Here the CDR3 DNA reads TGTGCCAGCAGCAGACTAGCGGGGGAGTCAGATACGCAGTATTTT.

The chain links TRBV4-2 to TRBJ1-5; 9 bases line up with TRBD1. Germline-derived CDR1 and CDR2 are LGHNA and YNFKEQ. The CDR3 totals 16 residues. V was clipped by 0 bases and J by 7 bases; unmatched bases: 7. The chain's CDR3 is CASSQEVTGGSQPQHF. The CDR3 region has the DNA TGTGCCAGCAGCCAAGAGGTAACAGGGGGCAGCCAGCCCCAGCATTTT.

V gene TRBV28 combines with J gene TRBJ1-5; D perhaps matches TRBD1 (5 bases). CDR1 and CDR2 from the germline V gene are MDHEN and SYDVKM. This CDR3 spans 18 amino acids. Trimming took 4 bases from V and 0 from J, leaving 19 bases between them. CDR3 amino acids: CASSSTPVTAHSNQPQHF. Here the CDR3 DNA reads TGTGCCAGCAGTTCGACCCCGGTGACAGCTCATAGCAATCAGCCCCAGCATTTT. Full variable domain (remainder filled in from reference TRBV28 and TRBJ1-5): DVKVTQSSRYLVKRTGEKVFLECVQDMDHENMFWYRQDPGLGLRLIYFSYDVKMKEKGDIPEGYSVSREKKERFSLILESASTNQTSMYLCASSSTPVTAHSNQPQHFGDGTRLSIL.

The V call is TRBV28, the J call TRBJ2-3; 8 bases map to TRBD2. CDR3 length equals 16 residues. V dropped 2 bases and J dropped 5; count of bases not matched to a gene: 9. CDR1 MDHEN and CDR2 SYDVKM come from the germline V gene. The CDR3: CASSLAVGGAIDTQYF. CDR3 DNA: TGTGCCAGCAGTTTAGCAGTCGGGGGGGCGATAGATACGCAGTATTTT.

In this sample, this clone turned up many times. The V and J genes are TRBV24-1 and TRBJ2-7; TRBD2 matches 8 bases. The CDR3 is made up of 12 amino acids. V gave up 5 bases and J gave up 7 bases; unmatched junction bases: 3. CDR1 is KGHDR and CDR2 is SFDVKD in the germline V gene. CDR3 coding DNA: TGTGCCACCAGTGTAGCGGGGACAGAGCAGTACTTC. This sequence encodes CATSVAGTEQYF.

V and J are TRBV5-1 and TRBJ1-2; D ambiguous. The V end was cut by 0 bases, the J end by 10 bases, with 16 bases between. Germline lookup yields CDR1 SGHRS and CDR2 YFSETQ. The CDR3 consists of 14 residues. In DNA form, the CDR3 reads TGCGCCAGCAGCTTGGGGTGGGTCGACTCTGCCTACACCTTC. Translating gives CASSLGWVDSAYTF.

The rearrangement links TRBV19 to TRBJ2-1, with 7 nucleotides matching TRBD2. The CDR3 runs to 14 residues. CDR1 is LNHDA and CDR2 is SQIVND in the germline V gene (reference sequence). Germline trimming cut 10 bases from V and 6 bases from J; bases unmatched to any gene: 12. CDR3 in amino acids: CATEPGLWGNEQFF. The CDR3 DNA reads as TGTGCCACCGAGCCGGGACTATGGGGCAATGAGCAGTTCTTC. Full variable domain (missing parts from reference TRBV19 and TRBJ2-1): DGGITQSPKYLFRKEGQNVTLSCEQNLNHDAMYWYRQDPGQGLRLIYYSQIVNDFQKGDIAEGYSVSREKKESFPLTVTSAQKNPTAFYLCATEPGLWGNEQFFGPGTRLTVL.

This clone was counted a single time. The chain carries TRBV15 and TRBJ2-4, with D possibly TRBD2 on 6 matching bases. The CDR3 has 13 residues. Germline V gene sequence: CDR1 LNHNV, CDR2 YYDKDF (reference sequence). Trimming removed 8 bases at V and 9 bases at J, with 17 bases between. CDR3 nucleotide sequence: TGTGCCACCGCCCCACGGAGGGAACCCATTCAGTACTTC. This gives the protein CATAPRREPIQYF.

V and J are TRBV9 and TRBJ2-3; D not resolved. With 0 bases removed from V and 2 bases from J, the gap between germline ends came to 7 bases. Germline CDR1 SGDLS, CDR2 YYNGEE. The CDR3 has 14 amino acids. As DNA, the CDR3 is TGTGCCAGCAGCGTAGACTCGTACACAGATACGCAGTATTTT. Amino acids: CASSVDSYTDTQYF.

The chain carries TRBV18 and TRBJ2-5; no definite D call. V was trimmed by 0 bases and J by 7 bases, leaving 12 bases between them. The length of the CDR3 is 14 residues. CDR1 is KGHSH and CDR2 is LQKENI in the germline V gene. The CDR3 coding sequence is TGTGCCAGCTCACCACCGTCGGCAGCTAGGACCCAGTACTTC. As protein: CASSPPSAARTQYF.

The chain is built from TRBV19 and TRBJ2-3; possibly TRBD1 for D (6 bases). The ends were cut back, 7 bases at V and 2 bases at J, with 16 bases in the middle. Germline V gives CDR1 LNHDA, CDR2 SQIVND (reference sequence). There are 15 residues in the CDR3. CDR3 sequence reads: CASKRTAAITDTQYF. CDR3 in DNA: TGTGCCAGTAAAAGGACAGCCGCAATCACAGATACGCAGTATTTT.

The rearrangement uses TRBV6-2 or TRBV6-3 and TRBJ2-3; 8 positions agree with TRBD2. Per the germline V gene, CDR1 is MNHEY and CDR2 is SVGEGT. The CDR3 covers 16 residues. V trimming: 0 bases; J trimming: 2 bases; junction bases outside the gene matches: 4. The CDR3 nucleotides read TGTGCCAGCAGTTACTCGACAGCGGGAGTCACAGATACGCAGTATTTT. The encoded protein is CASSYSTAGVTDTQYF.

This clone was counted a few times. Here the CDR3 DNA reads TGTGCCAGCAGCTGGGGGGGGGACACCATATATTTT. Protein product: CASSWGGDTIYF. The rearrangement uses TRBV7-9 and TRBJ1-3, with D tentatively TRBD1 (5 bases). The CDR3 has 12 amino acids. Trimming removed 4 bases at V and 8 bases at J, with 9 bases between. Germline-derived CDR1 and CDR2 are SEHNR and FQNEAQ (reference sequence).

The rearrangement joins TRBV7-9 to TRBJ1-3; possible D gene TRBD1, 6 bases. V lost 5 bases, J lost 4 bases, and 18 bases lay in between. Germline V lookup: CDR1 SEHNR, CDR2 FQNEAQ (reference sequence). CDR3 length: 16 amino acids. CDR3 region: CASSRVGTLGGNTIYF. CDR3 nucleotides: TGTGCCAGCAGCCGAGTCGGGACATTGGGAGGAAACACCATATATTTT. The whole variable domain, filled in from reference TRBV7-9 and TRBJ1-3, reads DTGVSQNPRHKITKRGQNVTFRCDPISEHNRLYWYRQTLGQGPEFLTYFQNEAQLEKSRLLSDRFSAERPKGSFSTLEIQRTEQGDSAMYLCASSRVGTLGGNTIYFGEGSWLTVV.

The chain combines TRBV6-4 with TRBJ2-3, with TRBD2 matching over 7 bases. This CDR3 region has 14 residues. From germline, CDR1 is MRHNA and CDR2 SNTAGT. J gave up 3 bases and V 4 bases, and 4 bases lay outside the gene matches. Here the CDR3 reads CASSASGNTDTQYF. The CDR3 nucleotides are TGTGCCAGCAGTGCAAGCGGGAATACAGATACGCAGTATTTT.

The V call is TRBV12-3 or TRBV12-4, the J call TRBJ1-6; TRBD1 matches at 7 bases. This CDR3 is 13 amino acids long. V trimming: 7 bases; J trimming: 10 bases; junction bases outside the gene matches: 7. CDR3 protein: CASTSPGQSPLHF. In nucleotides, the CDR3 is TGTGCCAGCACTTCCCCGGGACAGTCACCCCTCCACTTT.

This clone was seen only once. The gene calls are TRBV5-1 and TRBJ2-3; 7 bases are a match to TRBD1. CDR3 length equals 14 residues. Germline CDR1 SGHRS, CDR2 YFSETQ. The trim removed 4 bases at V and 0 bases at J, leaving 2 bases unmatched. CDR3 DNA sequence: TGCGCCAGCAGCCTGGGACAGAGCACAGATACGCAGTATTTT. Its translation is CASSLGQSTDTQYF.

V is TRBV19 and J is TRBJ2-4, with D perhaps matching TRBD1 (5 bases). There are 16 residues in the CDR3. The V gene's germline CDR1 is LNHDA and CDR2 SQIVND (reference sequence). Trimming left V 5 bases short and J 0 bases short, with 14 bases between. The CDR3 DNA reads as TGTGCCAGTAGTCACGAGGTGGGGCTAGCCAAAAACATTCAGTACTTC. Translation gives CASSHEVGLAKNIQYF.

DNA of the CDR3: TGTGCCAGCAGTGATGAGGGGGGGGCCTATGGCTACACCTTC. Translated, it gives CASSDEGGAYGYTF. The chain couples TRBV2 to TRBJ1-2; maybe TRBD1 (6 bases). V was cut by 3 bases and J by 4 bases, with 12 bases left in between. CDR3 length equals 14 residues. From germline, CDR1 is SNHLY and CDR2 FYNNEI.